The 24 T cell receptor beta chains below were found in one sample sequenced in a study of CD8+ T cells in alopecia areata. Sequencing templates came from extracted RNA that was reverse transcribed into cDNA. The assay was immunoSEQ multiplex PCR, and TCRdb's table has in-frame clones only and misses some. The sample consists of around 290,000 clones, 58% of them appearing once. Indicated treatment: oral pan-JAK inhibitor, 5-10 mg twice daily. The sequenced sample was CD4+ T cells sorted from blood, obtained at week 24, from a patient treated with tofacitinib. These TCRs come from a human donor with alopecia areata.

There are a few counts of this clone. This sequence joins TRBV29-1 and TRBJ1-1; possibly TRBD1 for D (6 bases). V was pared by 7 bases and J by 4 bases, with 13 bases between. Germline CDR1 SQVTM, CDR2 ANQGSEA. This CDR3 comprises 12 residues. The CDR3 spells CSGYRVSTEAFF. DNA of the CDR3: TGCAGCGGATACAGGGTCTCCACTGAAGCTTTCTTT.

The rearrangement links TRBV2 to TRBJ1-2; no reliable D call. Germline V gene data show CDR1 as SNHLY and CDR2 as FYNNEI. The V end lost 7 bases, the J end lost 0 bases, and 6 bases lay between the germline ends. This CDR3 is 12 amino acids long. Written as DNA, the CDR3 is TGTGCCAGCACGAAACCTAACTATGGCTACACCTTC. Residues: CASTKPNYGYTF.

The V and J genes are TRBV5-1 and TRBJ1-2, with 7 positions matching TRBD1. The germline V gene encodes CDR1 SGHRS and CDR2 YFSETQ. Losses at the gene ends were 4 bases for V and 8 bases for J; bases not matched to a gene: 8. This CDR3 is built from 13 residues. In nucleotides, the CDR3 is TGCGCCAGCAGCCCCGACAGGGTTGGAGGCTACACCTTC. It specifies CASSPDRVGGYTF. Using reference TRBV5-1 and TRBJ1-2 for the parts outside the CDR3, the full variable domain is KAGVTQTPRYLIKTRGQQVTLSCSPISGHRSVSWYQQTPGQGLQFLFEYFSETQRNKGNFPGRFSGRQFSNSRSEMNVSTLELGDSALYLCASSPDRVGGYTFGSGTRLTVV.

This chain connects TRBV7-9 to TRBJ1-6; tentative D call: TRBD1 (6 bases). Germline CDR1 and CDR2: SEHNR and FQNEAQ (reference sequence). V gave up 5 bases and J gave up 3 bases, with 23 bases separating them. This CDR3 spans 19 amino acids. The CDR3 DNA follows: TGTGCCAGCAGCACCGCGTATGGGGACAAGGGCCACTATAATTCACCCCTCCACTTT. This sequence encodes CASSTAYGDKGHYNSPLHF.

This clone was counted a single time. The chain employs TRBV9 and TRBJ1-6; D gene ambiguous. CDR1 is SGDLS and CDR2 is YYNGEE in the germline V gene. The CDR3 totals 15 residues. V was cut by 0 bases and J by 7 bases, with 11 bases left in between. DNA for the CDR3: TGTGCCAGCAGCGTAGGCGGTAGGACCAATTCACCCCTCCACTTT. Translation: CASSVGGRTNSPLHF.

The J gene is TRBJ2-2, the V gene TRBV11-3; 9 bases line up with TRBD1. V lost 5 bases, J lost 6 bases, and 4 bases stayed unmatched. CDR1 and CDR2 from the germline V gene are SGHNT and YENEEA. CDR3 size: 14 residues. CDR3: CASSTRTGAGELFF. DNA of the CDR3: TGTGCCAGCAGCACCCGGACAGGGGCCGGGGAGCTGTTTTTT.

The CDR3: CASWEVGDTQYF. CDR3 DNA: TGTGCCAGCTGGGAGGTTGGAGATACGCAGTATTTT. The chain uses TRBV6-5 and TRBJ2-3, with D perhaps TRBD2 (6 bases). In germline, CDR1 is MNHEY, CDR2 SVGAGI. V was pared by 8 bases and J by 5 bases, with 11 bases between. The CDR3 has 12 residues.

The table lists this clone with a few counts. This CDR3 reads CASSRPQGTRQTQYF. The CDR3 DNA reads as TGTGCCAGCAGTCGGCCGCAGGGGACTAGACAGACCCAGTACTTC. V gene TRBV2 combines with J gene TRBJ2-5; 8 nucleotides line up with TRBD2. The CDR3 extends over 15 amino acids. Per germline, CDR1 SNHLY and CDR2 FYNNEI. V gave up 5 bases and J gave up 6 bases; unmatched junction bases: 11.

This rearrangement joins TRBV9 to TRBJ2-7; D unresolved. Germline CDR1 SGDLS, CDR2 YYNGEE. This CDR3 has 14 amino acids. Trimming cost V 4 bases and J 3 bases, with 14 bases left between them. This chain's CDR3 is CASSPRTYFYEQYF. DNA for the CDR3: TGTGCCAGCAGCCCAAGAACATATTTCTACGAGCAGTACTTC.

In this sample, this clone turned up once. The CDR3: CASSLTDVTGSSTYEQYF. The DNA of the CDR3 is TGCGCCAGCAGCCTAACTGACGTCACGGGATCTTCAACCTACGAGCAGTACTTC. J is TRBJ2-7 and V is TRBV4-1; a weak D match, TRBD2 (5 bases). With 4 bases removed from V and 2 bases from J, the gap between germline ends came to 24 bases. The CDR3 has 18 residues. The germline gives CDR1 MGHRA, CDR2 YSYEKL.

This clone was recorded a few times. The chain employs TRBV2 and TRBJ1-1, with D perhaps TRBD1 (5 bases). The CDR3 runs 15 residues. Germline V lookup: CDR1 SNHLY, CDR2 FYNNEI. V was pared by 5 bases and J by 1 base, with 14 bases between. The CDR3 here is CASSQSRVGNTEAFF. In DNA form, the CDR3 reads TGTGCCAGCAGTCAATCCAGGGTAGGGAACACTGAAGCTTTCTTT.

This clone was seen a single time. The chain employs TRBV7-2 and TRBJ2-7, with D uncertain. This CDR3 is built from 12 residues. Germline-derived CDR1 and CDR2 are SGHTA and FQGNSA. V was pared by 5 bases and J by 5 bases, with 10 bases between. CDR3 loop: CASSGDKHEQYF. CDR3 in DNA: TGTGCCAGCAGCGGCGACAAACACGAGCAGTACTTC.

J is TRBJ1-2 and V is TRBV15; D remains unclear. This CDR3 is built from 15 residues. Trimming took 0 bases from V and 7 from J, leaving 15 bases between them. The germline gives CDR1 LNHNV, CDR2 YYDKDF (reference sequence). The CDR3 loop reads CATSREAGLGVGYTF. The CDR3 bases are TGTGCCACCAGCAGAGAGGCCGGATTGGGTGTTGGCTACACCTTC.

The V call is TRBV5-1, the J call TRBJ2-1; D gene uncertain. V dropped 0 bases and J dropped 2 bases, with 6 bases sitting between them. Germline-derived CDR1 and CDR2 are SGHRS and YFSETQ. The CDR3 has 14 residues. The DNA for the CDR3 is TGCGCCAGCAGCTTGGTCCCGGCCTACAATGAGCAGTTCTTC. It codes for CASSLVPAYNEQFF.

Turning to this clone: A read error is likely here: a far larger clone is one base away. The chain recombines TRBV5-6 with TRBJ2-3; D gene ambiguous. In germline, CDR1 is SGHDT, CDR2 YYEEEE. The CDR3 is 12 residues long. V was shortened by 0 bases and J by 2 bases, with 1 base between the two germline ends. The DNA of the CDR3 is TGTGCCAGCAGCTTGGTCACAGATACGCAGTATTTT. Amino acid sequence: CASSLVTDTQYF.

Details on this clone: No DNA is shown, since the ends of the CDR3 on it are uncertain; the CDR3 is the one TCRdb lists. The chain is built from TRBV11-2 and TRBJ1-2; the table's D call TRBD1 went unverified against the DNA. Germline loops: CDR1 SGHAT, CDR2 FQNNGV. The CDR3 region is 15 residues in length, termini included. CDR3 residues: CASSLVGTGTFRNTF.

The chain carries TRBV30 and TRBJ2-5, with D possibly TRBD1 on 6 matching bases. Germline loops: CDR1 GTSNPN, CDR2 SVGIG (reference sequence). There are 13 residues in the CDR3. V lost 4 bases and J lost 4, with 13 bases in between. CDR3 bases: TGTGCCTGGAATCAGGGGATGGGAGAGACCCAGTACTTC. Translation: CAWNQGMGETQYF.

The chain has TRBV29-1 and TRBJ1-1, with D perhaps matching TRBD1 (5 bases). With 7 bases removed from V and 0 bases from J, the gap between germline ends came to 12 bases. CDR1 and CDR2 from the germline V gene are SQVTM and ANQGSEA. This CDR3 region has 13 residues. The CDR3 DNA reads as TGCAGCGGGGAGGAGGGGATGAACACTGAAGCTTTCTTT. It is translated as CSGEEGMNTEAFF.

This chain joins TRBV18 and TRBJ2-2; TRBD1 is a possible D gene (5 bases). This CDR3 comprises 14 residues. The germline V gene encodes CDR1 KGHSH and CDR2 LQKENI. V lost 5 bases and J 3 bases, leaving 10 bases between the germline ends. DNA of the CDR3: TGTGCCAGCTCATCGACAGCCGACACCGGGGAGCTGTTTTTT. It encodes CASSSTADTGELFF.

The chain has TRBV5-1 and TRBJ2-3; D gene uncertain. Germline CDR1 SGHRS, CDR2 YFSETQ. Trimming stripped 5 bases from V and 2 bases from J, with 12 bases between. The CDR3 sequence is 14 residues long. The CDR3 is CASRPPNPTDTQYF. The CDR3 DNA follows: TGCGCCAGCAGACCCCCGAACCCCACAGATACGCAGTATTTT. Based on the CDR3 plus reference TRBV5-1 and TRBJ2-3, the full variable domain is KAGVTQTPRYLIKTRGQQVTLSCSPISGHRSVSWYQQTPGQGLQFLFEYFSETQRNKGNFPGRFSGRQFSNSRSEMNVSTLELGDSALYLCASRPPNPTDTQYFGPGTRLTVL.

This chain uses TRBV30 with TRBJ2-5; 8 bases line up with TRBD2. Germline V gene lookup returns CDR1 GTSNPN and CDR2 SVGIG (reference sequence). This CDR3 has 15 amino acids. The junction had 8 bases not matched to a gene; V was cut back by 5 bases and J by 0 bases. CDR3 DNA: TGTGCCTGGGGTAACGGGGGGGCCCACCAAGAGACCCAGTACTTC. Protein product: CAWGNGGAHQETQYF.

The chain has TRBV9 and TRBJ2-1, with a tentative D call TRBD2 (5 bases). Deletions cut 0 bases from V and 3 bases from J, with 10 bases between. This CDR3 has 15 amino acids. Germline assignment: CDR1 SGDLS and CDR2 YYNGEE. The CDR3 region is CASSVAPDFYNEQFF. The CDR3 nucleotides are TGTGCCAGCAGCGTAGCTCCGGACTTCTACAATGAGCAGTTCTTC.

The chain has TRBV2 and TRBJ2-1, with 10 bases fitting TRBD2. The CDR3 covers 15 residues. V gave up 6 bases and J gave up 3 bases; unmatched junction bases: 5. The germline V gene encodes CDR1 SNHLY and CDR2 FYNNEI. CDR3 coding DNA: TGTGCCAGCAGAGAGGGACTAGCGTTCTACAATGAGCAGTTCTTC. Translated: CASREGLAFYNEQFF.

The gene calls are TRBV7-2 and TRBJ2-1, with 8 nucleotides matching TRBD2. The CDR3 sequence is 16 residues long. Trimming cost V 5 bases and J 0 bases; bases outside gene matches: 6. Germline V gene sequence: CDR1 SGHTA, CDR2 FQGNSA. The CDR3 reads CASSNRGGPSYNEQFF. CDR3 bases: TGTGCCAGCAGCAACCGCGGGGGGCCCTCCTACAATGAGCAGTTCTTC.